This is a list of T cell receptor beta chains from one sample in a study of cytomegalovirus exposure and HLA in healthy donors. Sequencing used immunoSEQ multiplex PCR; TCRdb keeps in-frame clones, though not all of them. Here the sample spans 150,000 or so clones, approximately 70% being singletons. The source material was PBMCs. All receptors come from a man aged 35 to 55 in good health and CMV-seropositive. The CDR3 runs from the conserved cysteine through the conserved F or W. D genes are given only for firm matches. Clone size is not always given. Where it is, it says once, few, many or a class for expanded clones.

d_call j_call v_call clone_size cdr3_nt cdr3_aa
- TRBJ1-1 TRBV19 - TGTGCCAGTGGCACGCTGAACACTGAAGCTTTCTTT CASGTLNTEAFF
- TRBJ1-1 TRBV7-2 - TGTGCCAGCAGCTTAGCGCGGGGGAACACTGAAGCTTTCTTT CASSLARGNTEAFF
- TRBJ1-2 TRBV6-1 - TGTGCCAGCAGCCCCACTCCCAGCAGGAACTATGGCTACACCTTC CASSPTPSRNYGYTF
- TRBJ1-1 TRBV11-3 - TGTGCCAGCAGCTTAGGTTCCTCCACTGAAGCTTTCTTT CASSLGSSTEAFF
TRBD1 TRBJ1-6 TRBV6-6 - TGTGCCAGCCGGGACAGGGTAGAATCACCCCTCCACTTT CASRDRVESPLHF
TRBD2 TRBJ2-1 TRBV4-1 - TGCGCCAGCAGCCAAGATTTTGGCGGGGGGGCGCGTGAGCAGTTCTTC CASSQDFGGGAREQFF
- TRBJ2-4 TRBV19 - TGTGCCAGTAGGGACAGCTTAGCCAAAAACATTCAGTACTTC CASRDSLAKNIQYF
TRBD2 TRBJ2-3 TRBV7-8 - TGTGCCAGCAGTCGGCTAGCGGGGGGCGTGGATACGCAGTATTTT CASSRLAGGVDTQYF
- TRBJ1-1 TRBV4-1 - TGCGCCAGCAGCCAAGGAGGAAACACTGAAGCTTTCTTT CASSQGGNTEAFF
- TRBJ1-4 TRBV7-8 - TGTGCCAGCACCAGGGTCTTAAGTCGGGCGGAAGAAAAACTGTTTTTT CASTRVLSRAEEKLFF
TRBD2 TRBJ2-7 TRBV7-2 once TGTGCCAGCAGCCTACGTCGGGGGGGCCTCTACGAGCAGTACTTC CASSLRRGGLYEQYF
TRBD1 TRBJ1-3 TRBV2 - TGTGCCAGCAGAGGGGGCAGGGACACCATATATTTT CASRGGRDTIYF
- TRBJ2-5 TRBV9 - TGTGCCAGCAGCGTAGACGAGGGCCTCGGGGGCCAAGAGACCCAGTACTTC CASSVDEGLGGQETQYF
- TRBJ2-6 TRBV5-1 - TGCGCCAGCAGCTTAAGCGGACAGCGCTCTGGGGCCAACGTCCTGACTTTC CASSLSGQRSGANVLTF
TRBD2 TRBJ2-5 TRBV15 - TGTGCCACCAGCAGAGATCGTCGCGGGGGAGAGACCCAGTACTTC CATSRDRRGGETQYF
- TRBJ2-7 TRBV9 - TGTGCCAGCAGCGTAGGCCCGGACAGCCTCTACGAGCAGTACTTC CASSVGPDSLYEQYF
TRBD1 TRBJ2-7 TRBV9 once TGTGCCAGCAGCGTAGGACCCGGTGGGGACAGCGTAGGGGAGCAGTACTTC CASSVGPGGDSVGEQYF
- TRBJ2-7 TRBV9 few TGTGCCAGCAACCCGAATGGAGCCTACGAGCAGTACTTC CASNPNGAYEQYF
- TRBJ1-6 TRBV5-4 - TGTGCCAGCAGTGTTACAGGGAATTCACCCCTCCACTTT CASSVTGNSPLHF
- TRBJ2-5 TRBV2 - TGTGCCAGCAGTGTGGCGGGGGAGACCCAGTACTTC CASSVAGETQYF
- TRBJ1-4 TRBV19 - TGTGCCAGTAGTAACCCCGGGGAACAAAAACTGTTTTTT CASSNPGEQKLFF
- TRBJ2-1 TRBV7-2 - TGTGCCAGCAGCTTAGGCCCCGACATCTACAATGAGCAGTTCTTC CASSLGPDIYNEQFF
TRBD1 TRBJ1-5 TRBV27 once TGTGCCAGCAGTCCCGGGACAGGGAGCCAGCCCCAGCATTTT CASSPGTGSQPQHF